The sample holds a few counts of the clone carrying this TCR beta chain. The CDR3 runs 15 residues. V was shortened by 0 bases and J by 4 bases, with 12 bases between the two germline ends. Germline CDR1 MNHEY, CDR2 SVGEGT. This sample stems from a study of blood T cell repertoires in COVID-19. Study background: Some COVID-19 samples were acute and others convalescent; all came from the United States, Italy and Spain. PBMCs, B-cell-depleted T cells, or T cells were the source of the cDNA or gDNA that made up the material.

Original analysis: Nucleated cell counts were estimated from reference gene primer amplification. Some clones are missing from TCRdb's copy, which holds only in-frame ones; the method was immunoSEQ multiplex PCR. V, J and clone size were drawn from that table, and D and trimming were deduced from the DNA. The sample shows under 150,000 clones, about 85% of them seen only once. Sequencing was performed on peripheral blood. The TCR originated in a human donor in a cohort sampled during active COVID-19. The rearrangement joins TRBV6-2 or TRBV6-3 to TRBJ1-1, with D perhaps matching TRBD1 (5 bases). Here the CDR3 reads CASSYSGGGGTEAFF. CDR3 DNA: TGTGCCAGCAGTTACTCGGGCGGGGGAGGCACTGAAGCTTTCTTT.